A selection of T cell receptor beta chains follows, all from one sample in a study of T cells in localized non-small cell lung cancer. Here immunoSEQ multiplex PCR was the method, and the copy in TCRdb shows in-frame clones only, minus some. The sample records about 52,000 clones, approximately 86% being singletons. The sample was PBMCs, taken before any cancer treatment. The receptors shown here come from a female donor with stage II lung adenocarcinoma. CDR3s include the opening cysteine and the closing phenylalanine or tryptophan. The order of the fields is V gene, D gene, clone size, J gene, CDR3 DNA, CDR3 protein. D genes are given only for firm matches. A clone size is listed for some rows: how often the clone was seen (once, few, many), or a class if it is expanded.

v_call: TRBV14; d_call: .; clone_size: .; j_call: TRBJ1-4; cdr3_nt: TGTGCCAGCAGCCCAAACCGAGCGGGGCCGAGTGAAAAACTGTTTTTT; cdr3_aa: CASSPNRAGPSEKLFF
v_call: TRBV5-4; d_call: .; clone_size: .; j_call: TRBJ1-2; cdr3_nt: TGTGCCAGCAGCTTGCGGGGAGGACTCTATGGCTACACCTTC; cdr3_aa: CASSLRGGLYGYTF
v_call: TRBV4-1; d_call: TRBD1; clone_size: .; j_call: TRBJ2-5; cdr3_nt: TGCGCCAGCAGCCAGACAGGGGTAGAGACCCAGTACTTC; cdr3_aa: CASSQTGVETQYF
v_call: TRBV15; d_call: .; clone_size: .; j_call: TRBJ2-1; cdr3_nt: TGTGCCACCAGCAGAGTCTCAGTCAATGAGCAGTTCTTC; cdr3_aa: CATSRVSVNEQFF
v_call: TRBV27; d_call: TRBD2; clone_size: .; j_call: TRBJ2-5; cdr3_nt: TGTGCCAGCAGTTTAAAGAGGTCTAGCGGGTACCAAGAGACCCAGTACTTC; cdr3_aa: CASSLKRSSGYQETQYF
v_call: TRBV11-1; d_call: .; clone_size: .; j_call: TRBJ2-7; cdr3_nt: TGTGCCAGCAGCTCGGAATCCTCGTCCTGGGACGAGCAGTACTTC; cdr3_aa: CASSSESSSWDEQYF
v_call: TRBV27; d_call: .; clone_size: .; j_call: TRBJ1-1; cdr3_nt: TGTGCCAGCAGTTCGGGGGTCAACACTGAAGCTTTCTTT; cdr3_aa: CASSSGVNTEAFF
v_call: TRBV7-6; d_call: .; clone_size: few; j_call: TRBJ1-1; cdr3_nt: TGTGCCAGCAGCTTATTCATCGGAAACACTGAAGCTTTCTTT; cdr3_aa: CASSLFIGNTEAFF
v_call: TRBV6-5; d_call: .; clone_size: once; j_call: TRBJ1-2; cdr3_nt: TGTGCCAGCAGTTACGATCGGACAGAAACCCCCACCTTC; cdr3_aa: CASSYDRTETPTF
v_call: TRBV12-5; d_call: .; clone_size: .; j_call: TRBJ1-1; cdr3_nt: TGTGCTAGTGGTTTGCCACAGGCCAAGAACACTGAAGCTTTCTTT; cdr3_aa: CASGLPQAKNTEAFF
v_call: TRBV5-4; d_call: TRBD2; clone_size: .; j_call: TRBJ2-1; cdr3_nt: TGTGCCAGCAGCTATTCTAGCGGGAAAGACAATGAGCAGTTCTTC; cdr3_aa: CASSYSSGKDNEQFF
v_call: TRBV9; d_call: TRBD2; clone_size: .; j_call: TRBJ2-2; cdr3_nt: TGTGCCAGCAGCGAAAGCGGGGGGGCCGTCGGGGAGCTGTTTTTT; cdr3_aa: CASSESGGAVGELFF
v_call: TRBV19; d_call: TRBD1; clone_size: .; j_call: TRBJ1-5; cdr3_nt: TGTGCCAGTTGGGACAGGGGGGCACAGCCCCAGCATTTT; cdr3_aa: CASWDRGAQPQHF
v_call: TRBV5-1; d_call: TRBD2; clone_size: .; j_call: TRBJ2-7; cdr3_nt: TGCGCCAGCAGCCTCCCCTCGGGACCAACCAGCGGGGGTCATACCTACGAGCAGTACTTC; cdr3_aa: CASSLPSGPTSGGHTYEQYF
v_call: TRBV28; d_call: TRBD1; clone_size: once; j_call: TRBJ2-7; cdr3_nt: TGTGCCAGCAGCGGTTCAGGGGGCTTATACGAGCAGTACTTC; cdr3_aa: CASSGSGGLYEQYF
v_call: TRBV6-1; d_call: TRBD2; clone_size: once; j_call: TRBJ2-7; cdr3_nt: TGTGCCAGCAGTGAGGGACTAGCGGGGGGCAGGATCTACGAGCAGTACTTC; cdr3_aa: CASSEGLAGGRIYEQYF
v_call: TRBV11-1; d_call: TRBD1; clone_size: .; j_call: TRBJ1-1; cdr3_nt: TGTGCCAGCAGCTTCACAGGGGCGACTCCCACAACTGAAGCTTTCTTT; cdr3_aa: CASSFTGATPTTEAFF
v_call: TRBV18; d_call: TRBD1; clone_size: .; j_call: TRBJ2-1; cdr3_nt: TGTGCCAGCTCACCCGAGACAGGGGGCTACTCCTACAATGAGCAGTTCTTC; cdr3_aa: CASSPETGGYSYNEQFF
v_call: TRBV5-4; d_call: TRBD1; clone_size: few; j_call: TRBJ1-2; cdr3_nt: TGTGCCAGCAGCGCCGGGACAGGGGGTTATGGCTACACCTTC; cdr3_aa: CASSAGTGGYGYTF
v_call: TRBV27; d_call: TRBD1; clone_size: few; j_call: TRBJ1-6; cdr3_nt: TGTGCCAGCAGTTTCTGGACAGGGAGTAAAGCCCTCCACTTT; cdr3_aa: CASSFWTGSKALHF
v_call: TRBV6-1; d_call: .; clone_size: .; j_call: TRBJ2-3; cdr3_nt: TGTGCCAGCAGTGACTCTATCTATGATACGCAGTATTTT; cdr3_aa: CASSDSIYDTQYF
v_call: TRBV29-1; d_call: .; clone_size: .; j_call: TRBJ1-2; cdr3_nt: TGCAGCGTTCTTGAGGATTGGGGCGGCTACACCTTC; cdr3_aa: CSVLEDWGGYTF
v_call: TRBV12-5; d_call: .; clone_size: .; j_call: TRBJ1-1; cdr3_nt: TGTGCTAGTGGTTTGATGGGGAACACTGAAGCTTTCTTT; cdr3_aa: CASGLMGNTEAFF
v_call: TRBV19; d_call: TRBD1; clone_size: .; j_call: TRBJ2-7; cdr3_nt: TGTGCCAGTAGTATCGCCGGGACAGGGAACATCCACGAGCAGTACTTC; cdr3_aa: CASSIAGTGNIHEQYF
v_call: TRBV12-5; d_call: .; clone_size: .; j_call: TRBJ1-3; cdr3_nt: TGTGCTAGTGCCATACAGGGTTCTGGAAACACCATATATTTT; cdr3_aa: CASAIQGSGNTIYF
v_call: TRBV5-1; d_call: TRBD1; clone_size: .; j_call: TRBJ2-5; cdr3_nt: TGCGCCAGCTACAGGGGAATGGAGGAGACCCAGTACTTC; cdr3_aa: CASYRGMEETQYF
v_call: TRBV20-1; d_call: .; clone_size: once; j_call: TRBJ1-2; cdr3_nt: TGCAGTGCCCGCGGCGGGTATGGCTACACCTTC; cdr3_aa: CSARGGYGYTF
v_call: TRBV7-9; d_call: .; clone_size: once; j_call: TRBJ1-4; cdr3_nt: TGTGCCAGCAGCGTCACGGGGCCCAATGAAAAACTGTTTTTT; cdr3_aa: CASSVTGPNEKLFF
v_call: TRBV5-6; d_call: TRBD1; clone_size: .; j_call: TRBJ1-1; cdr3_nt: TGTGCCAGCAGCTTGGTGGACAGGATGAACACTGAAGCTTTCTTT; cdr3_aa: CASSLVDRMNTEAFF
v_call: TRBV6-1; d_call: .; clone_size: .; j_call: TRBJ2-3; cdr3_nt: TGTGCCAGCAGTTGGACTAGCAGGGGGACAGATACGCAGTATTTT; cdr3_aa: CASSWTSRGTDTQYF
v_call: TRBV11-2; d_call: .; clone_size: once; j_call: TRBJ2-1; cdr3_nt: TGTGCCAGCAGCTTAGCCGAAAATGCGGGGCTCTACAATGAGCAGTTCTTC; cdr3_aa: CASSLAENAGLYNEQFF
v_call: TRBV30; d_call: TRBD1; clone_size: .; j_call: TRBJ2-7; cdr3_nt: TGTGCCTCCGACCGGGACAGGGACTACGAGCAGTACTTC; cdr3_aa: CASDRDRDYEQYF
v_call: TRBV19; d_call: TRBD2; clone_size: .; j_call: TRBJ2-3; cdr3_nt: TGTGCCAGTAGTGTAACGGGGGGGCAAAATACGCAGTATTTT; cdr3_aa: CASSVTGGQNTQYF
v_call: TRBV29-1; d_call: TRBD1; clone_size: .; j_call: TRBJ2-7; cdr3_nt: TGCAGCGTCGAAGGACAGGGGGTAGCCTACGAGCAGTACTTC; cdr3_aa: CSVEGQGVAYEQYF
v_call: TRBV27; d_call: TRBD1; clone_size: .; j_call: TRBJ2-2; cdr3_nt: TGTGCCAGCAGTTTGAATTGGTTTGGGACAGGGGGCACCGGGGAGCTGTTTTTT; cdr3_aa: CASSLNWFGTGGTGELFF
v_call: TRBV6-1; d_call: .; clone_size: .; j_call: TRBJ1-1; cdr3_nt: TGTGCCAGCCGAGGACCGAACACTGAAGCTTTCTTT; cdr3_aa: CASRGPNTEAFF
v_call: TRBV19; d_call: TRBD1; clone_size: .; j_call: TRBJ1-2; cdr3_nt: TGTGCCAGTAGTATCCGACAGGGGGGTAACTATGGCTACACCTTC; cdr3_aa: CASSIRQGGNYGYTF
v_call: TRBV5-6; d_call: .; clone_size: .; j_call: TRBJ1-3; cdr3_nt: TGTGCCAGCAGCGCTAAGGGGTTCTCTGGAAACACCATATATTTT; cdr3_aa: CASSAKGFSGNTIYF
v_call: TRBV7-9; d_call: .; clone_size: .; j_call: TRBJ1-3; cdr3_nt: TGTGCCGGAAGGAGCTCTGGAAACACCATATATTTT; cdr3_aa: CAGRSSGNTIYF
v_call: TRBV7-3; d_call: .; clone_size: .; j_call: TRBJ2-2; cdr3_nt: TGTGCCAGCAGCTTCCGACTAGGGAACACCGGGGAGCTGTTTTTT; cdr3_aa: CASSFRLGNTGELFF
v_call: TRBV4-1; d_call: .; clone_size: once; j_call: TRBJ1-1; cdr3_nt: TGCGCCAGCAGCCAACTACCGGGACCACAGAACACTGAAGCTTTCTTT; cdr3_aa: CASSQLPGPQNTEAFF
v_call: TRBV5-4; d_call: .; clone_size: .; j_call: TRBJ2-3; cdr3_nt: TGTGCCAGCAGCACCTGGGACAGCACAGATACGCAGTATTTT; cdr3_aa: CASSTWDSTDTQYF
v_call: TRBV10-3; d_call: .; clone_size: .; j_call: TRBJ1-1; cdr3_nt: TGTGCCATCAGTGAAAGATCTAGTGAGTACACTGAAGCTTTCTTT; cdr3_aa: CAISERSSEYTEAFF
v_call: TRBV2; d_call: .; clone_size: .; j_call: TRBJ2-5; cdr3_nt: TGTGCCAGCAGTCAAGCCTGGGAAGAGACCCAGTACTTC; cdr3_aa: CASSQAWEETQYF
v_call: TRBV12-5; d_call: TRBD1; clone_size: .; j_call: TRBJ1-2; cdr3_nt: TGTGCTAGTGGTTTGGTCGCCCCGACAGGGGGTGGCTACACCTTC; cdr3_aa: CASGLVAPTGGGYTF
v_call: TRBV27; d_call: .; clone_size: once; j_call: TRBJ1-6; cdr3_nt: TGTGCCAGCAGTTTGCGAACAGACCTATTCTCCTATAATTCACCCCTCCACTTT; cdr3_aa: CASSLRTDLFSYNSPLHF
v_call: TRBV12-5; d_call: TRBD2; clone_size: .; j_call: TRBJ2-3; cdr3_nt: TGTGCTAGTGGCCTCCCAAGAGCGGGGGGGACAGATACGCAGTATTTT; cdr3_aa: CASGLPRAGGTDTQYF
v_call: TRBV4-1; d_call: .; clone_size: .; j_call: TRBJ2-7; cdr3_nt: TGCGCCAGCAGCCAAGCCCCACAGGGAGCCTACGAGCAGTACTTC; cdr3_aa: CASSQAPQGAYEQYF
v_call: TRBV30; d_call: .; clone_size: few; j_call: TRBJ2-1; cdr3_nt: TGTGCCGCGGGGAGAGGGGTGGAGTTCAATGAGCAGTTCTTC; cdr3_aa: CAAGRGVEFNEQFF
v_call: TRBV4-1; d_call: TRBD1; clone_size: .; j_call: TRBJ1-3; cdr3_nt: TGCGCCAGCAGCCAGAACCAGGGGACAGGGTTGGGAAACACCATATATTTT; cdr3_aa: CASSQNQGTGLGNTIYF
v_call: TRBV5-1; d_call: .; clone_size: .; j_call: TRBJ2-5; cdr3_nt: TGCGCCAGCAGCTTCGGTCAGGGAAGGGAGACCCAGTACTTC; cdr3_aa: CASSFGQGRETQYF
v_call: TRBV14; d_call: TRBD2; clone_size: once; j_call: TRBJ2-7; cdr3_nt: TGTGCCAGCAGCCAGCCGGGACTAGCACGATCCGAGCAGTACTTC; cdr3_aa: CASSQPGLARSEQYF
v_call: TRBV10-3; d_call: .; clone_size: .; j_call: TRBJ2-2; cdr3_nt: TGTGCCATCAGTTTGACAGAAGCGAACACCGGGGAGCTGTTTTTT; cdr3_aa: CAISLTEANTGELFF
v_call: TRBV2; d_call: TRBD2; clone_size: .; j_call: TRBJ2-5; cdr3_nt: TGTGCCAGCAGTGTGGGGACTAGCGGGGGGAGTTCGACCCAGTACTTC; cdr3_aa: CASSVGTSGGSSTQYF
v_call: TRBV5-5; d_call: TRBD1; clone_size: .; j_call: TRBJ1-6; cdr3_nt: TGTGCCAGCAGCCCTTATATGACAGGGGGGTCGAGCTCCTATAATTCACCCCTCCACTTT; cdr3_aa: CASSPYMTGGSSSYNSPLHF
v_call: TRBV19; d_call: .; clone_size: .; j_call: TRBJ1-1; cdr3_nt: TGTGCCAGTAGCCGGCAGGTGAACACTGAAGCTTTCTTT; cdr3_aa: CASSRQVNTEAFF
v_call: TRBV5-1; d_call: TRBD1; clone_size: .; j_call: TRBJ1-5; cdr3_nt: TGCGCCAGCAGCCCGGGACAGGGGGATCAGCCCCAGCATTTT; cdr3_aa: CASSPGQGDQPQHF
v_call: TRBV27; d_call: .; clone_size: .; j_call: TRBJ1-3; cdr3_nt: TGTGCCAGCGGCCGATGGTTGGACGGCCTCTCTGGAAACACCATATATTTT; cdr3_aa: CASGRWLDGLSGNTIYF
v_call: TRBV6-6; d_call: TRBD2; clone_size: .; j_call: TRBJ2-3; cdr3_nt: TGTGCCAGCAGTTACCCCAGCGGGGGGGCGAGAGATACGCAGTATTTT; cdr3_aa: CASSYPSGGARDTQYF